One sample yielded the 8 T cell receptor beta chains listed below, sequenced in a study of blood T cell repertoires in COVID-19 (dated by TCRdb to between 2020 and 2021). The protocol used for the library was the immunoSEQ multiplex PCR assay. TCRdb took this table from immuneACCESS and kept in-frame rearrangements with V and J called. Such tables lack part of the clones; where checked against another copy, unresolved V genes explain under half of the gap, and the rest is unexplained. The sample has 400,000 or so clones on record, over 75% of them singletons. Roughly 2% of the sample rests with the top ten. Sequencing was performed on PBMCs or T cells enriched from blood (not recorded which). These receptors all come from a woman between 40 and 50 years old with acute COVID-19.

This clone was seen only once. The CDR3 DNA reads as TGTGCCTGGGGCTCTGGACAGCCTAATCAGCCCCAGCATTTT. As protein: CAWGSGQPNQPQHF. The J gene is TRBJ1-5, the V gene TRBV30; tentative D call: TRBD1 (6 bases). With 5 bases removed from V and 4 bases from J, the gap between germline ends came to 15 bases. CDR3 length: 14 residues. Germline V gene lookup returns CDR1 GTSNPN and CDR2 SVGIG (reference sequence).

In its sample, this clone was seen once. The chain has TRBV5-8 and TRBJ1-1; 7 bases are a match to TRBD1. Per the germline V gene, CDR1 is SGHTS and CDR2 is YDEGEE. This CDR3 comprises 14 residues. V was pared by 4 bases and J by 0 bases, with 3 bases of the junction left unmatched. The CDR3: CASSAGQLNTEAFF. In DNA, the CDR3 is TGTGCCAGCAGCGCGGGACAGCTGAACACTGAAGCTTTCTTT.

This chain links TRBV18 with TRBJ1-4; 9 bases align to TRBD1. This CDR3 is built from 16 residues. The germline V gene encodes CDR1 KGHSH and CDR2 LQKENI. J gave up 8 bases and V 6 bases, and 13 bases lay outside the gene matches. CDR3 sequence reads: CASSPASGQGKEKLFF. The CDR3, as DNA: TGTGCCAGCTCGCCGGCTTCGGGACAGGGCAAGGAAAAACTGTTTTTT.

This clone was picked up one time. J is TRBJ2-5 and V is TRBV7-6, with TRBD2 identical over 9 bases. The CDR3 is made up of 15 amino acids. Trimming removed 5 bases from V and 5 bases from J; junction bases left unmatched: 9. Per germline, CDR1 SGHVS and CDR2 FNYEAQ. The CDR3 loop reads CASSQKAGGRETQYF. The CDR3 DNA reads TGTGCCAGCAGCCAGAAGGCGGGGGGGCGGGAGACCCAGTACTTC. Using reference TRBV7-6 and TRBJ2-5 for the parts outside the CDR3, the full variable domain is GAGVSQSPRYKVTKRGQDVALRCDPISGHVSLYWYRQALGQGPEFLTYFNYEAQQDKSGLPNDRFSAERPEGSISTLTIQRTEQRDSAMYRCASSQKAGGRETQYFGPGTRLLVL.

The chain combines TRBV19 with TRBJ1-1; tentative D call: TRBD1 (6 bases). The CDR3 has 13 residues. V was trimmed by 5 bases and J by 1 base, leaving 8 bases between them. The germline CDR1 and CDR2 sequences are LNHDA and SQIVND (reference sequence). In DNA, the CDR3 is TGTGCCAGTAGTCACAGGGAGAACACTGAAGCTTTCTTT. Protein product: CASSHRENTEAFF.

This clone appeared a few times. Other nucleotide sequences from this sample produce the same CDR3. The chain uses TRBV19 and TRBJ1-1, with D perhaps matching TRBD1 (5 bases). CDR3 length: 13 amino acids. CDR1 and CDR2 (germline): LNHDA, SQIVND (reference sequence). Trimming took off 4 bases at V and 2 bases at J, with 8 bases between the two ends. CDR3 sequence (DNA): TGTGCCAGTAGTACGACAGTCAACACTGAAGCTTTCTTT. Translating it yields CASSTTVNTEAFF.

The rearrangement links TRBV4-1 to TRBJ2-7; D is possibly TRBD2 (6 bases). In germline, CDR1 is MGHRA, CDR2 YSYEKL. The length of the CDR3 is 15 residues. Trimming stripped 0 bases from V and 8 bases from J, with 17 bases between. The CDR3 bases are TGCGCCAGCAGCCAAGATCAGAGGGCCGGAGGGAAGCAGTACTTC. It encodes CASSQDQRAGGKQYF.

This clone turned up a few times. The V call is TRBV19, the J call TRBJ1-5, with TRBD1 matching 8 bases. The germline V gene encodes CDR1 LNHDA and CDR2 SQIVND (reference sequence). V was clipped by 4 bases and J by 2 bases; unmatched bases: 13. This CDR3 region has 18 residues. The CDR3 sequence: CASSKGRGHNPGNQPQHF. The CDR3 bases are TGTGCCAGTAGTAAGGGCAGGGGGCATAATCCGGGCAATCAGCCCCAGCATTTT.